A single count supports the clone carrying this T cell receptor beta chain. Its target is not known. These data come from a study of early T cells in non-severe SARS-CoV-2 infection. Across the study: Unsorted whole-blood RNA was sequenced in bulk, leaving chains unpaired. Broader study findings: VDJdb-based annotation leaned toward anti-spike CD8 responses and missed private and CD4 specificities.

Germline V gene lookup returns CDR1 MNHEY and CDR2 SMNVEV (reference sequence). The CDR3 runs to 15 residues. The junction had 4 bases not matched to a gene; V was cut back by 5 bases and J by 2 bases. Unique molecular identifiers tagged individual cDNA molecules. TCRdb re-derived calls from the 5' RACE reads in MiXCR, one entry per CDR3 protein. The data contain more than 45,000 distinct CDR3 sequences, around an eighth of them singletons. The chain is built from TRBV27 and TRBJ2-2, with 8 positions matching TRBD2. This clonotype was sampled from an adult who was a healthcare worker with PCR-confirmed SARS-CoV-2 infection or an uninfected control (not recorded which). Sequencing was carried out using whole blood. The CDR3 bases are TGTGCCAGCAGTCTCAGCGGGAGAAACACCGGGGAGCTGTTTTTT. This sequence encodes CASSLSGRNTGELFF.